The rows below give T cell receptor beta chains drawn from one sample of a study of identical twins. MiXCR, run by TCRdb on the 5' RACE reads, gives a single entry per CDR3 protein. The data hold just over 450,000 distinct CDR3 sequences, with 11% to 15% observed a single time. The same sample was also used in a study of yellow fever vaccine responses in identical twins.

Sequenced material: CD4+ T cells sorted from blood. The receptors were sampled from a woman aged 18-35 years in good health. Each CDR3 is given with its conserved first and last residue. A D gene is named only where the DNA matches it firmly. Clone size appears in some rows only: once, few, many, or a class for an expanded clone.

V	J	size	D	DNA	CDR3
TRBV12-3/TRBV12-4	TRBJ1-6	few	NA	TGTGCCAGCAGTTATTTCGGGGGGCAAGGGTCACCCCTCCACTTT	CASSYFGGQGSPLHF
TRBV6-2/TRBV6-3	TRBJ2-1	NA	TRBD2	TGTGCCAGCAGGGGACTAGGTACTCGACCGATTGAGCAGTTCTTC	CASRGLGTRPIEQFF
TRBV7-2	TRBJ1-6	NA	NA	TGTGCCAGCAGCTTAGGCCTGTGGGACTACCCGAATTCACCCCTCCACTTT	CASSLGLWDYPNSPLHF
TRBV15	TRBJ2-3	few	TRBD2	TGTGCCACCAGCAGAGTTCCTAGCGGGCTTGCTAGCACAGATACGCAGTATTTT	CATSRVPSGLASTDTQYF
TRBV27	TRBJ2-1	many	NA	TGTGCCAGCAGTTTCTTCGGCAGGGACCTCCATGAGCAGTTCTTC	CASSFFGRDLHEQFF
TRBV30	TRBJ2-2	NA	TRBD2	TGTGCCTGGAGTGTTGGAGGACTAGAGAGGCTGTTTTTT	CAWSVGGLERLFF
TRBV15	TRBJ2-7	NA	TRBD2	TGTGCCACCAGCCCCCCCGGGAGGGGGGTTGAGGAGCAGTACTTC	CATSPPGRGVEEQYF
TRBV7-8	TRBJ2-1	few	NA	TGTGCCAGCAGCTTAGACAGGGGAGGATACAATGAGCAGTTCTTC	CASSLDRGGYNEQFF
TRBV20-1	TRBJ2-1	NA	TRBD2	TGCAGTGCCTTGGGCCCGACTAGCGGGAGGGCCTCCGGCAATGAGCAGTTCTTC	CSALGPTSGRASGNEQFF
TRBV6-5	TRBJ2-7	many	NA	TGTGCCAGCAGTTACTCGATGGCAGGAGGCGAGCAGTACTTC	CASSYSMAGGEQYF
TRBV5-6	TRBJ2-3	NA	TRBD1	TGTGCCAGCGCGAGGGGGCGAGCAGATACGCAGTATTTT	CASARGRADTQYF
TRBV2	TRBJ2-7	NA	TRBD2	TGTACCAGCAGTGATACCGGGTTGGGATTAGCGGGAGGAATTGGCGAGCAGTACTTC	CTSSDTGLGLAGGIGEQYF
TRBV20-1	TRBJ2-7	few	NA	TGCAGTGCTAGCCTACCGGGGACATCAACCTACGAGCAGTACTTC	CSASLPGTSTYEQYF
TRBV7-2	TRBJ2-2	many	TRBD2	TGTGCCAGCAGCGGCGGACTAGCGGGAGGGCCCGGGGAGCTGTTTTTT	CASSGGLAGGPGELFF
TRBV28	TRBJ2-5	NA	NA	TGTGCCAGCAGTTCCCCCCCGCCCAAGCAAGAGACCCAGTACTTC	CASSSPPPKQETQYF
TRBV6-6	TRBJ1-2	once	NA	TGTGCCAGCGGTCAAGTAGGCCTGTATGGCTACACCTTC	CASGQVGLYGYTF
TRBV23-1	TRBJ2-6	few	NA	TGCGCCAGCAGTCAATCAACTCTCTACAGGTCTGGGGCCAACGTCCTGACTTTC	CASSQSTLYRSGANVLTF
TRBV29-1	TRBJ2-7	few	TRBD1	TGCAGCGTTGGAGGGGGCAGGGGCTACGAGCAGTACTTC	CSVGGGRGYEQYF
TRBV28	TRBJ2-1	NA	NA	TGTGCCAGCAGTTTTGGAATTCAGGGGATGTCCTACAATGAGCAGTTCTTC	CASSFGIQGMSYNEQFF
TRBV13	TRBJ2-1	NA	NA	TGTGCCAGCAACCGACAAGGGACCTCCTACAATGAGCAGTTCTTC	CASNRQGTSYNEQFF
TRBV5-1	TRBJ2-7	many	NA	TGCGCCAGCAGCTCCGGATTTACCTACGAGCAGTACTTC	CASSSGFTYEQYF
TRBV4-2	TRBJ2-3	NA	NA	TGTGCCAGCAGCCAAGACCTCCGCACAGATACGCAGTATTTT	CASSQDLRTDTQYF
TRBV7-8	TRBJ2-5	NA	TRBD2	TGTGCCAGCAGCTTGCTACTTACGGGAGGGGGAGAGACCCAGTACTTC	CASSLLLTGGGETQYF
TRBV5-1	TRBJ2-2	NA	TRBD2	TGCGCCAGCAGGCCGGGACTAGCGAGACGACCGAACACCGGGGAGCTGTTTTTT	CASRPGLARRPNTGELFF
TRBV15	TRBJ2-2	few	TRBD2	TGTGCCACCAGCAGAGAGCATGGGCTAGCGGGAAGGACCGGGGAGCTGTTTTTT	CATSREHGLAGRTGELFF
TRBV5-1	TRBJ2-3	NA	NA	TGCGCCAGCAGCTTGGAGGGGTTGGATACGCAGTATTTT	CASSLEGLDTQYF
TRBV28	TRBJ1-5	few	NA	TGTGCCAGCAGTTTAGCCAGGGGCAATCAGCCCCAGCATTTT	CASSLARGNQPQHF
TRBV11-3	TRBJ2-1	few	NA	TGTGCCAGCAGCTTACGGACCAGCGAGCAGTTCTTC	CASSLRTSEQFF
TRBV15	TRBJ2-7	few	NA	TGTGCCACCAGCCAGAAAAATGTGCAGTACTTC	CATSQKNVQYF
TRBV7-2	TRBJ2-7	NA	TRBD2	TGTGCCAGCAGATTAGCGGGAGCAGCCGAGCAGTACTTC	CASRLAGAAEQYF
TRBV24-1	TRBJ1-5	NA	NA	TGTGCCACCAGTGATTTGACTGCAGCTCTCGGTCAGCCCCAGCATTTT	CATSDLTAALGQPQHF
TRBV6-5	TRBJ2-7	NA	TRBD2	TGTGCCAGCAGTTACTCCCTAGCGGGAGAGGTGGGCGAGCAGTACTTC	CASSYSLAGEVGEQYF
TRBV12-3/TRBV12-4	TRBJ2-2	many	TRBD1	TGTGCCAGCAGTCAGACAGGGGCCGGGGAGCTGTTTTTT	CASSQTGAGELFF
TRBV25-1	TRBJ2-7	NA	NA	TGTGCCAGCACCGGAGGGGGTTCCAACTACGAGCAGTACTTC	CASTGGGSNYEQYF
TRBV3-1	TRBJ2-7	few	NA	TGTGCCAGCAGCCAACGGGGGGCTTCCTACGAGCAGTACTTC	CASSQRGASYEQYF
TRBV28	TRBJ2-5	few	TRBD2	TGTGCCAGCAGTTACGGGGGGGGATACCAAGAGACCCAGTACTTC	CASSYGGGYQETQYF
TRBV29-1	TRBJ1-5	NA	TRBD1	TGCAGCTTCAGGGGGGCAGGGGGCGATCCCCAGCATTTT	CSFRGAGGDPQHF
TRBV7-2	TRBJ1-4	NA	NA	TGTGCCAGCAGAAGGCCTAGCACTAATGAAAAACTGTTTTTT	CASRRPSTNEKLFF
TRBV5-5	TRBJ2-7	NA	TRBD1	TGTGCCAGCAGCACCCGGGACAGGACCTACGAGCAGTACTTC	CASSTRDRTYEQYF
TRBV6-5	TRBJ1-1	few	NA	TGTGCCAGCAGTTACTCGAGGTGGGACGGAGAGAGGAACACTGAAGCTTTCTTT	CASSYSRWDGERNTEAFF
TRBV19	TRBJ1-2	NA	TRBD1	TGTGCCAGTAGTGCCCGTGACAGGGGGCTGGGCTATGGCTACACCTTC	CASSARDRGLGYGYTF
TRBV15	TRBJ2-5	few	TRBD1	TGTGCCACCAGCAGAGCGACAGGGGGCCAAGAGACCCAGTACTTC	CATSRATGGQETQYF
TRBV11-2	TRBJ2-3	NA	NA	TGTGCCAGCAGCTTCGTGGGCGGGACGGGTACAGATACGCAGTATTTT	CASSFVGGTGTDTQYF
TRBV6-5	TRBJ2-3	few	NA	TGTGCCAGCAGTTCGACCCGGGCCCTTTCTAGCACAGATACGCAGTATTTT	CASSSTRALSSTDTQYF
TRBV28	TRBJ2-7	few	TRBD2	TGTGCCAGCAGTTTCCCCGGGAGGAAATTGTACGAGCAGTACTTC	CASSFPGRKLYEQYF
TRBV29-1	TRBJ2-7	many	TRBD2	TGCAGCGTTGGATTGGGACTATCCTACGAGCAGTACTTC	CSVGLGLSYEQYF
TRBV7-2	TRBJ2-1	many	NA	TGTGCCAGCAGCTTAGTTCGCGGGAACGCCAGGGATGAGCAGTTCTTC	CASSLVRGNARDEQFF
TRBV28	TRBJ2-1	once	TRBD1	TGTGCCAGCAGTTTTGCCGGGACAGGTTACAATGAGCAGTTCTTC	CASSFAGTGYNEQFF
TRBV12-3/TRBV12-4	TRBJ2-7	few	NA	TGTGCCAGCAGTTTGGAGGTTCGGAGGGGCGAGCAGTACTTC	CASSLEVRRGEQYF
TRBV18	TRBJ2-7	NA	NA	TGTGCCAGCTCCTCACGCCGGGACACTACCTACGAGCAGTACTTC	CASSSRRDTTYEQYF
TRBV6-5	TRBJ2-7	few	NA	TGTGCCAGCAGTTACGCGCGGGGATGGCACTACGAGCAGTACTTC	CASSYARGWHYEQYF
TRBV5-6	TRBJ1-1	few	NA	TGTGCCAGCAGCTTGGGAGGAGCCAGGGTGAACACTGAAGCTTTCTTT	CASSLGGARVNTEAFF
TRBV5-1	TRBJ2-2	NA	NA	TGCGCCAGCAGCTTGGAGGCGCGGAATACGAACACCGGGGAGCTGTTTTTT	CASSLEARNTNTGELFF
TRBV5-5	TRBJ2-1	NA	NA	NA	CASSLVGLGLEREQFF
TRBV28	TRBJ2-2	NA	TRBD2	TGTGCCAGCAGCCAGACTCGGACTAGCGGGAGGAACACCGGGGAGCTGTTTTTT	CASSQTRTSGRNTGELFF